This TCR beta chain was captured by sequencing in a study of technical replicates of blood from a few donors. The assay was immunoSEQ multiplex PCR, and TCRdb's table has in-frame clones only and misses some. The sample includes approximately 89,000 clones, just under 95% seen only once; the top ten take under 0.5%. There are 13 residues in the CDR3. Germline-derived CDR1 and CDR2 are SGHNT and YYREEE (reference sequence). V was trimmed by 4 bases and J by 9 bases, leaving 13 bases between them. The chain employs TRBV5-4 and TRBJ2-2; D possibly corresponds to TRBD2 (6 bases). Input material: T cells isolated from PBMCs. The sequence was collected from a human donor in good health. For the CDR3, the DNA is TGTGCCAGCAGCGGGGAGGTGTCCCGGGAGCTGTTTTTT. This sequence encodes CASSGEVSRELFF. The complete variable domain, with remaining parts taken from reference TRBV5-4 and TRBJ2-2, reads ETGVTQSPTHLIKTRGQQVTLRCSSQSGHNTVSWYQQALGQGPQFIFQYYREEENGRGNFPPRFSGLQFPNYSSELNVNALELDDSALYLCASSGEVSRELFFGEGSRLTVL.